This T cell receptor beta chain was identified in a study of T cells in Graves' hyperthyroidism and ophthalmopathy (dated by TCRdb to between 2019 and 2020). General notes on the study: Peripheral blood was collected at initial diagnosis, before any treatment. According to the paper, TCR Vbeta CDR3 sequencing was carried out on 135 peripheral blood samples, which came from 40 to 45 ophthalmopathy, under 80 hyperthyroidism and roughly 17 progressor patients. Prospective prediction of ophthalmopathy was tested in an independent validation cohort of approximately 18 hyperthyroidism patients and 17 patients who later progressed to ophthalmopathy. In addition, the study compared T-cell repertoires in thyroid tissue and in blood from roughly six Graves' hyperthyroidism patients. The roughly 94 discovery patients were randomly split 7:3 into training and test sets. TCR V-J signatures able to tell the groups apart were searched for in a discovery cohort of about a hundred patients, of whom over 40 had Graves' ophthalmopathy and roughly 57 had stable Graves' hyperthyroidism. After blood sampling, hyperthyroidism patients were treated with methimazole at a starting dose of 30 mg daily, and ophthalmopathy patients were treated with high-dose intravenous methylprednisolone.

The full study reports these points: During validation, the model predicted progression to ophthalmopathy a median of approximately six months ahead of onset, with 60% to 71% sensitivity and about 72% specificity. No statistical method was used to fix the sample size in advance, and group allocation was not hidden from the investigators. Blood samples also contained most of the expanded thyroid clonotypes (frequency above 0.001), which suggests that blood repertoires may reflect thyroid immune responses. In cross-validation, a model built on a 13 V-J signature told ophthalmopathy apart from stable hyperthyroidism with approximately 90% sensitivity and 81% to 82% specificity, and in testing the same model reached 80%/75%.

On this clonotype itself: What antigen it recognizes has not been identified. One end of the junction fails to match germline, which may point to a read error.

As encoded in the germline V gene, CDR1 is MRHNA while CDR2 is SNTAGT. Reading from cysteine to phenylalanine, the CDR3 counts 13 amino acids. The CDR3 DNA has 39 bases and is translated from base 1. Amplification of TCR beta CDR3 regions was carried out from RNA transcripts. The TCR CDR3 was subjected to a first round of RT-PCR using the HTBI primer set and the Qiagen OneStep RT-PCR kit. A second multiplex PCR round built the libraries, followed by size selection and purification. Paired-end sequencing of the libraries was performed with 100 bp reads on an Illumina HiSeq2000. In the original analysis: SOAPnuke was used to process the raw data, throwing out any read that contained adapters or uncalled bases, had a mean Phred below 15, or lacked an exact constant-primer or identifier match. COPE v1.2.5 was used to merge the high-quality paired reads, and each unique nucleotide sequence was defined as a clonotype. MiTCR v1.1 was used to align clonotypes to the IMGT TRBV, TRBD and TRBJ reference segments. The analysis included only V-J combinations with a frequency above 0.0001, which together covered 98% to 99.2% of the repertoires. A TCS score was defined as the ratio of F50 (clonal expansion) to E x V (chaos), with BLOSUM62-based TCRdist applied between CDR3 peptides within each V-J. Welch's t-statistics and random forest reduced 500 to 550 V-J features to 10 to 15, which were used in a naive Bayes classifier (R e1071). The public reads were reprocessed in TCRdb via fastp at Q25 and MiXCR, keeping in-frame beta chains. Rows with one shared CDR3 protein collapse into an entry with the most common genes and DNA. V and J calls and clone size were set by TCRdb, not the authors. Here the sample has 300,000 to 400,000 distinct CDR3 sequences; about 21% occur a single time. The ten largest clonotypes hold around half of the sample.

Stable Graves' hyperthyroidism was defined as the absence of progression to ophthalmopathy over 18 months of follow-up. The hyperthyroidism patients were between 18 and 65 years old and newly diagnosed, with a disease duration of less than 2 months. Patients with uncontrolled infections, other autoimmune diseases, pregnancy or lactation were excluded. Clinical symptoms, serum thyroxine and TRAb, thyroid ultrasound, and orbital computed tomography formed the basis for the diagnoses. PBMCs were isolated from more than 9 ml of fresh peripheral blood by Ficoll-Paque density gradient centrifugation. Trizol reagent was used to extract total RNA, and RNA quality was then checked on an Agilent 2100 Bioanalyzer.

The sequencing input was blood. The origin of this receptor is a woman aged 45 to 65 with Graves' hyperthyroidism. The chain employs TRBV6-4 and TRBJ2-5; a stretch of 12 junction bases matches TRBD2. CDR3 protein: CASSVGLAGTPFF. DNA sequence: TGTGCCAGCAGTGTTGGACTAGCGGGGACCCCGTTCTTC.